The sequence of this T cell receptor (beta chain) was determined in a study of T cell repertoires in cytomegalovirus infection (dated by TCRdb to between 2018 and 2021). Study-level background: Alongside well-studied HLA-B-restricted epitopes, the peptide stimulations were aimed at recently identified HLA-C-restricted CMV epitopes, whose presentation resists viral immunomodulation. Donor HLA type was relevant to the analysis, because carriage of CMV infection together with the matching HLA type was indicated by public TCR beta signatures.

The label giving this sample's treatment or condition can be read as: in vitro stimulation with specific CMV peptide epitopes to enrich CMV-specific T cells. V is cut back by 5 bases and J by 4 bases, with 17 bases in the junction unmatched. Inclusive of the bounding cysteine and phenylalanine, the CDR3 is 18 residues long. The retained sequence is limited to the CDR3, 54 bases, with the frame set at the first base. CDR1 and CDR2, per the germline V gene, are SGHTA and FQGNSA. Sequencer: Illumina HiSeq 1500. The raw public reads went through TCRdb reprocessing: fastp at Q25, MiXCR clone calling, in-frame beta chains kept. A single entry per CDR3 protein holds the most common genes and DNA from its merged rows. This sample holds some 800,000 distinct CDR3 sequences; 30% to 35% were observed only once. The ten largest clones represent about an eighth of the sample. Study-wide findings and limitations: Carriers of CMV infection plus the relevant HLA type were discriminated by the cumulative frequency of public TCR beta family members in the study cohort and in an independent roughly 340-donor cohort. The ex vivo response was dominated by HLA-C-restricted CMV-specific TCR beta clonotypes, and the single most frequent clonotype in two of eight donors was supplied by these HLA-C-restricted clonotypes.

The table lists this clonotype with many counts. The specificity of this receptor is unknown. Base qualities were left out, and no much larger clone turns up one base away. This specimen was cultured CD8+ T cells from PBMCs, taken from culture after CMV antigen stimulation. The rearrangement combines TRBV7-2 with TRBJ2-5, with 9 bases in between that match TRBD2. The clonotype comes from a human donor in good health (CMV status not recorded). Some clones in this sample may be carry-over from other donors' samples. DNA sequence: TGTGCCAGCAGCCCGTCGGGACTAGCTTACCTTCGGGGAGAGACCCAGTACTTC. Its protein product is CASSPSGLAYLRGETQYF.